These T cell receptor beta chains were read from a single sample in a study of identical twins. TCRdb used MiXCR to reprocess the 5' RACE reads, holding one entry per CDR3 protein. In the table there are fewer than 900,000 distinct CDR3 sequences, less than 25% of which are singletons. In addition, the sample was reused for a study of T cells expressing NK-cell markers.

The sequenced sample was PBMCs. The receptors derive from a woman between 18 and 29 years old in good health. The CDR3 runs from the conserved cysteine through the conserved F or W. Each record gives: D gene, V gene, clone size, J gene, CDR3 DNA, CDR3 protein. The D gene is left open where the match is weak. Only part of the rows carry a size: once, few, many, or a class if the clone is expanded.

NA	TRBV11-3	NA	TRBJ2-3	TGTGCCAGCAGCAAATCCGGGACCAACACAGATACGCAGTATTTT	CASSKSGTNTDTQYF
NA	TRBV5-1	NA	TRBJ2-1	TGCGCCAGCAGCTTGGTTGTCGGAGTGTACAATGAGCAGTTCTTC	CASSLVVGVYNEQFF
TRBD1	TRBV10-3	NA	TRBJ2-7	TGTGCCATCAGTGGAGGGACAGGGGACGAGCAGTACTTC	CAISGGTGDEQYF
NA	TRBV20-1	many	TRBJ2-3	TGCAGTGCTAGTTCTACAGATACGCAGTATTTT	CSASSTDTQYF
NA	TRBV18	NA	TRBJ2-7	TGTGCCAGCTCACTTTCCAGGGAGTACGAGCAGTACTTC	CASSLSREYEQYF
NA	TRBV9	many	TRBJ2-2	TGTGCCAGCAGCGTGAACACCGGGGAGCTGTTTTTT	CASSVNTGELFF
NA	TRBV5-1	many	TRBJ1-2	TGCGCCAGCAGCTTGGAGTCTTATGGCTACACCTTC	CASSLESYGYTF
NA	TRBV9	few	TRBJ2-5	TGTGCCAGCAGCGCCACAGGAGCGGGGACCCAGTACTTC	CASSATGAGTQYF
TRBD2	TRBV29-1	many	TRBJ2-3	TGCAGCGTTGGAGGACTAGCGGATAGAAGCACAGATACGCAGTATTTT	CSVGGLADRSTDTQYF
TRBD1	TRBV10-3	few	TRBJ2-5	TGTGCCATCGGATCGGACAGGGGGAATCAGGAGACCCAGTACTTC	CAIGSDRGNQETQYF
TRBD1	TRBV20-1	few	TRBJ1-1	TGCAGTGCTAGATTCCGGGACAGGGGGCATACTGAAGCTTTCTTT	CSARFRDRGHTEAFF
TRBD2	TRBV27	few	TRBJ2-3	TGTGCCAGCAGAGAGACTAGCGGGAGCACAGATACGCAGTATTTT	CASRETSGSTDTQYF
NA	TRBV5-1	NA	TRBJ2-3	TGCGCCAGCAGCTTAGCTAGTGCCACAGATACGCAGTATTTT	CASSLASATDTQYF
TRBD1	TRBV20-1	NA	TRBJ2-5	TGCAGTGCTATCGACAGGGGTCGAGAGACCCAGTACTTC	CSAIDRGRETQYF
NA	TRBV20-1	NA	TRBJ1-5	TGCAGTGCTAGTGAGACAAGGAGCAATCAGCCCCAGCATTTT	CSASETRSNQPQHF
TRBD2	TRBV7-8	NA	TRBJ2-7	TGTGCCAGCAGCCCGAGGGGGACTAGCGGTACCTACGAGCAGTACTTC	CASSPRGTSGTYEQYF
NA	TRBV3-1	many	TRBJ2-7	TGTGCCAGCAGATTCGGAGGCCGCTACGAGCAGTACTTC	CASRFGGRYEQYF
NA	TRBV3-1	NA	TRBJ2-3	TGTGCCAGCAGCCAAGCGGGACATACCACAGATACGCAGTATTTT	CASSQAGHTTDTQYF
NA	TRBV29-1	many	TRBJ2-3	TGCAGCGTTGAATGGCGCGATACGCAGTATTTT	CSVEWRDTQYF
TRBD2	TRBV5-1	few	TRBJ2-1	TGCGCCAGCAGCGGGACGTTGACTAGCGGGGTATACAATGAGCAGTTCTTC	CASSGTLTSGVYNEQFF